These T cell receptor beta chains were read from a single sample in a study of immune evolution from preneoplasia to lung adenocarcinoma. Some clones are missing from TCRdb's copy, which holds only in-frame ones; the method was immunoSEQ multiplex PCR. This repertoire shows about 5,100 clones, roughly 80% found once; its top ten account for 5% to 8%. Material: FFPE minimally invasive lung adenocarcinoma tissue. The receptors originated from a person between 45 and 75 years old with lung adenocarcinoma. Each CDR3 is given with its conserved first and last residue. A D gene is named only where the DNA matches it firmly. Some rows mark clone size as missing; the rest say once, few, many or name a class of expanded clone.

>NA|NA|TRBV7-9|TRBJ2-7
TGTGCCAGCAGCCCGGACCTCTACGAGCAGTACTTC
CASSPDLYEQYF
>NA|TRBD1|TRBV5-4|TRBJ2-7
TGTGCCAGCAGCTTGGCCGGGACAGGGAGATACGAGCAGTACTTC
CASSLAGTGRYEQYF
>NA|TRBD1|TRBV27|TRBJ2-1
TGTGCCAGCAGTCCAGGGGGCAGGGCCAACAGGGAGCAGTTCTTC
CASSPGGRANREQFF
>NA|NA|TRBV6-4|TRBJ2-1
TGTGCCAGCAGTGACAGTCCTGGGGCATCCTACAATGAGCAGTTCTTC
CASSDSPGASYNEQFF
>NA|TRBD1|TRBV11-2|TRBJ1-1
TGTGCCAGCAGCCCAGGGGGCAACACTGAAGCTTTCTTT
CASSPGGNTEAFF
>NA|TRBD2|TRBV7-2|TRBJ2-3
TGTGCCAGCAGCTTAGTGGGACTAGCCCGAGATACGCAGTATTTT
CASSLVGLARDTQYF
>NA|NA|TRBV7-2|TRBJ1-5
TGTGCCAGCAGCTTATACTCGGGCCTTAGCAATCAGCCCCAGCATTTT
CASSLYSGLSNQPQHF
>NA|NA|TRBV5-1|TRBJ1-3
TGCGCCAGCAGCCCGGGGGACTTCTCTGGAAACACCATATATTTT
CASSPGDFSGNTIYF
>NA|NA|TRBV27|TRBJ2-4
TGTGCCAGCAGTTTCCAAAACGAAAACATTCAGTACTTC
CASSFQNENIQYF
>NA|NA|TRBV28|TRBJ1-5
TGTGCCAGCCAAACCGGGGGATACAATCAGCCCCAGCATTTT
CASQTGGYNQPQHF
>few|NA|TRBV5-4|TRBJ2-3
TGTGCCAGCAGCACCGGGACTAGCACAGATACGCAGTATTTT
CASSTGTSTDTQYF
>NA|TRBD2|TRBV2|TRBJ2-3
TGTGCCAGCAGGGAGGGACTACTCGGCCGGGATACGCAGTATTTT
CASREGLLGRDTQYF
>NA|NA|TRBV25-1|TRBJ1-1
TGTGCCAGCAGTGATGGGGGGACGGACACTGAAGCTTTCTTT
CASSDGGTDTEAFF
>NA|NA|TRBV7-7|TRBJ2-5
TGTGCCAGCAGCTTAGACCGGACAGGAGGGGAGGCCCAGTACTTC
CASSLDRTGGEAQYF
>once|NA|TRBV28|TRBJ1-3
TGTGCCAGCAGTTCCCGCGTCTCTGGAAACACCATATATTTT
CASSSRVSGNTIYF
>NA|NA|TRBV5-4|TRBJ1-5
TGTGCCAGCAGCTTGGGCAGACTGGGCAATCAGCCCCAGCATTTT
CASSLGRLGNQPQHF
>NA|NA|TRBV18|TRBJ2-5
TGTGCCAGCTCACCACCGGGGCACCCGAGACAAGAGACCCAGTACTTC
CASSPPGHPRQETQYF
>NA|NA|TRBV4-1|TRBJ2-2
TGCGCCAGCAGCCAAGATAGGGTGAACACCGGGGAGCTGTTTTTT
CASSQDRVNTGELFF
>NA|NA|TRBV7-9|TRBJ2-1
TGTGCCAGCACTCGATATAAACCCCTAAGCGGACACTACAATGAGCAGTTCTTC
CASTRYKPLSGHYNEQFF
>NA|NA|TRBV4-2|TRBJ1-5
TGTGCCAGCAGCCAAGATCACGGACAGCCCCAGCATTTT
CASSQDHGQPQHF
>NA|NA|TRBV15|TRBJ2-2
TGTGCCACCAGCCGATTATTCGCCGGGGCTAACACCGGGGAGCTGTTTTTT
CATSRLFAGANTGELFF
>NA|NA|TRBV10-3|TRBJ1-2
TGTGCCATCAGTCGAACCCAGCAGGGCGACTATGGCTACACCTTC
CAISRTQQGDYGYTF
>NA|TRBD1|TRBV6-5|TRBJ1-6
TGTGCCAGCAGTTACACGACAGGGGAAGATTCACCCCTCCACTTT
CASSYTTGEDSPLHF
>few|NA|TRBV7-8|TRBJ2-1
TGTGCCAGCAGCTTAGGTTATAATGAGCAGTTCTTC
CASSLGYNEQFF
>NA|TRBD1|TRBV28|TRBJ2-5
TGTGCCAGCAAACCTCTGGCGGGACAGGGAGAGACCCAGTACTTC
CASKPLAGQGETQYF